This T cell receptor (beta chain) was recovered during a study of Graves' ophthalmopathy and Graves' hyperthyroidism. In this cohort, patients with other autoimmune diseases, uncontrolled infections, pregnancy or lactation were excluded. RNA transcripts served as template for amplifying TCR beta CDR3 sequences. RT-PCR was first run with HTBI primers, then multiplex PCR in a second round. TCRdb recomputed calls from the multiplex PCR reads with MiXCR, one row per CDR3 protein. The data contain 560,000 or so distinct CDR3 sequences, less than 40% of them singletons. Germline loops: CDR1 MGHDK, CDR2 SYGVNS. V lost 11 bases and J lost 1, with 11 bases in between. The CDR3 is made up of 12 amino acids.

The chain combines TRBV25-1 with TRBJ1-1, with D unresolved. The TCR was taken from an adult man with Graves' hyperthyroidism. Sequenced material: peripheral blood or thyroid tissue (not recorded which). CDR3 sequence: CAAGHSNTEAFF. In nucleotides, the CDR3 is TGTGCCGCCGGGCACTCGAACACTGAAGCTTTCTTT.